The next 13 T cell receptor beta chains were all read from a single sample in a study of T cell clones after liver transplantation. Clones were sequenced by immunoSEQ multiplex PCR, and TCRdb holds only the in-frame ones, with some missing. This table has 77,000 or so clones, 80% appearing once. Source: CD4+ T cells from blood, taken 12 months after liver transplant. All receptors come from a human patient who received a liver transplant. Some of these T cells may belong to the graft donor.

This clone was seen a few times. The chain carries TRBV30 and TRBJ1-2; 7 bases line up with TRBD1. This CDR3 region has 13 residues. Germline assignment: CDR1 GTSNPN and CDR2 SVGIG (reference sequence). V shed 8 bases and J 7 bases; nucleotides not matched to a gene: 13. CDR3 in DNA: TGTGCCACCGCTCCAGGGCGACAGGGTGGCTACACCTTC. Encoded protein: CATAPGRQGGYTF.

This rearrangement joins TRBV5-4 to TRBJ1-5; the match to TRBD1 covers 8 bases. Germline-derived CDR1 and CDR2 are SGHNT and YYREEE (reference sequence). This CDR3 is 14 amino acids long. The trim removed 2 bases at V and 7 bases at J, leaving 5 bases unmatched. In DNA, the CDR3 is TGTGCCAGCAGCTTACAGGGGGACGGGCAGCCCCAGCATTTT. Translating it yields CASSLQGDGQPQHF.

CDR3: CSVMRTGSETQYF. CDR3 bases: TGCAGCGTGATGCGGACAGGGTCGGAGACCCAGTACTTC. The V call is TRBV29-1, the J call TRBJ2-5, with 8 bases matching TRBD1. Germline values: CDR1 SQVTM, CDR2 ANQGSEA. Trimming took 6 bases from V and 5 from J; bases not matched to a gene: 8. This CDR3 has 13 residues.

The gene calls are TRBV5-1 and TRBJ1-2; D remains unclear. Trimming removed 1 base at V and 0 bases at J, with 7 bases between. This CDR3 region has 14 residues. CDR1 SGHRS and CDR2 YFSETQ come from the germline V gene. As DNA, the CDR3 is TGCGCCAGCAGCTTGACACAGTCTAACTATGGCTACACCTTC. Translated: CASSLTQSNYGYTF.

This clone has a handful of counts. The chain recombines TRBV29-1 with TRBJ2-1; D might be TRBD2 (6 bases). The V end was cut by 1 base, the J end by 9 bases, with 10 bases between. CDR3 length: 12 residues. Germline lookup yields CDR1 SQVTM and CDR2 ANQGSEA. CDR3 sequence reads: CSVEGGEAEQFF. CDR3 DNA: TGCAGCGTTGAAGGAGGGGAGGCTGAGCAGTTCTTC.

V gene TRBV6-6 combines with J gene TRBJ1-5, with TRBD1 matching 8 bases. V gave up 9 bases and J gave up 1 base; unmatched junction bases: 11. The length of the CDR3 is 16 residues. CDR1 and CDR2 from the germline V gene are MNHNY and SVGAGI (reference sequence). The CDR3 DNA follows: TGTGCCAGTAACACGGGGCAGGGGGCCAGCAATCAGCCCCAGCATTTT. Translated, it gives CASNTGQGASNQPQHF.

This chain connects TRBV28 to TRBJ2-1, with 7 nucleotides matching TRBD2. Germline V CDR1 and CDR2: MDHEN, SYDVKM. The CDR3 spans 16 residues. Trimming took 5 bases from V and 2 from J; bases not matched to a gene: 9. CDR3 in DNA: TGTGCCAGCAGTCCCGGGCTAGCGGCGACCTACAATGAGCAGTTCTTC. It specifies CASSPGLAATYNEQFF.

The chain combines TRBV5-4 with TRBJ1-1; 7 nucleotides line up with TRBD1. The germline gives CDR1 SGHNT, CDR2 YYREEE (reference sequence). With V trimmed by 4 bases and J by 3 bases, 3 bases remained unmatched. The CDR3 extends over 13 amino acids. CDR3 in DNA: TGTGCCAGCAGCCGGGACAGCCACACTGAAGCTTTCTTT. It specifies CASSRDSHTEAFF.

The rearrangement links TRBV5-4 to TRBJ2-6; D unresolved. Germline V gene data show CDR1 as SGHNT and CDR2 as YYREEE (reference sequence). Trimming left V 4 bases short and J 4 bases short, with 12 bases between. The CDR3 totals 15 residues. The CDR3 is CASSHPLFGANVLTF. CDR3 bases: TGTGCCAGCAGCCATCCTCTATTCGGGGCCAACGTCCTGACTTTC.

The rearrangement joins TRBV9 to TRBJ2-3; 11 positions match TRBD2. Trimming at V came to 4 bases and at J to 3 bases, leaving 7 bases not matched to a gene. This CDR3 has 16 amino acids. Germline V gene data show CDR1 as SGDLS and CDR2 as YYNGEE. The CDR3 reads CASSFSGRAETDTQYF. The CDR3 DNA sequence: TGTGCCAGCAGCTTTAGCGGGAGGGCCGAGACAGATACGCAGTATTTT.

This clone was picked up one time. In nucleotides, the CDR3 is TGCAGCGCCGGGAGGGGGGTCTCCTACAATGAGCAGTTCTTC. Its translation is CSAGRGVSYNEQFF. The chain couples TRBV29-1 to TRBJ2-1; 8 bases map to TRBD2. The germline CDR1 and CDR2 sequences are SQVTM and ANQGSEA. The CDR3 has 14 amino acids. V gave up 7 bases and J gave up 0 bases; unmatched junction bases: 5.

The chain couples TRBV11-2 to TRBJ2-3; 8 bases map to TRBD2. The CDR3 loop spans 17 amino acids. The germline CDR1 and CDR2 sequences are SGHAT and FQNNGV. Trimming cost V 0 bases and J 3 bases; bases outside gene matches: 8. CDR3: CASSLDIGGRKTDTQYF. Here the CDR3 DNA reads TGTGCCAGCAGCTTAGATATTGGCGGGAGGAAGACAGATACGCAGTATTTT. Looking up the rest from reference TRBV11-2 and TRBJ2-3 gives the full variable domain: EAGVAQSPRYKIIEKRQSVAFWCNPISGHATLYWYQQILGQGPKLLIQFQNNGVVDDSQLPKDRFSAERLKGVDSTLKIQPAKLEDSAVYLCASSLDIGGRKTDTQYFGPGTRLTVL.

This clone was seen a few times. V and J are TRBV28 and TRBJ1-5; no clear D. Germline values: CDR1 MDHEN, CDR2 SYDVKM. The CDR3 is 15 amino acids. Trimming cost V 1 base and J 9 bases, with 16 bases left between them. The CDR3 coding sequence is TGTGCCAGCAGTTTATTGCGGATCTCCCCAACGCCCCAGCATTTT. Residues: CASSLLRISPTPQHF.